Below are 23 T cell receptor beta chains sequenced from a single sample in a study of shared clonotypes between healthy human individuals. TCRdb keeps only in-frame clones here, not all; method: immunoSEQ multiplex PCR. Counted here are 500,000 to 700,000 clones, around 96% occurring once; the ten biggest clones make up approximately 0.11%. CD8 cells classed as naive were CD45RO-negative and positively selected for CCR7, excluding terminally differentiated effector memory CD45RA+ cells. Sequenced material: naive CD8+ T cells sorted from blood. The source of these receptors is a woman in her twenties or thirties in good health.

V usage is TRBV13 and J usage is TRBJ2-7; D is ambiguous. Germline-derived CDR1 and CDR2 are PRHDT and FYEKMQ (reference sequence). The CDR3 spans 11 residues. The V and J ends lost 5 bases and 5 bases respectively, with 7 bases between them. The CDR3 nucleotides read TGTGCCAGCAGCGACAACAACGAGCAGTACTTC. This gives the protein CASSDNNEQYF.

V usage is TRBV20-1 and J usage is TRBJ2-1; D call uncertain. Germline V lookup: CDR1 DFQATT, CDR2 SNEGSKA (reference sequence). This CDR3 spans 11 amino acids. V dropped 0 bases and J dropped 12 bases, with 9 bases sitting between them. This chain's CDR3 is CSARDRVSQFF. The CDR3 region has the DNA TGCAGTGCTAGAGATAGGGTATCGCAGTTCTTC.

Comment on this clone: The sample holds other DNA sequences that translate to the same CDR3. This chain uses TRBV19 with TRBJ1-1; D remains unclear. V gave up 6 bases and J gave up 1 base, with 6 bases separating them. The CDR3 totals 12 residues. Germline V gene sequence: CDR1 LNHDA, CDR2 SQIVND (reference sequence). The CDR3: CASRGGNTEAFF. The CDR3 coding sequence is TGTGCCAGTAGAGGAGGGAACACTGAAGCTTTCTTT.

The chain uses TRBV27 and TRBJ1-5, with D maybe TRBD1 (6 bases). This CDR3 is 13 amino acids long. The germline V gene has CDR1 MNHEY and CDR2 SMNVEV (reference sequence). V shed 6 bases and J shed 6 bases, with 12 bases lying between them. The CDR3 region has the DNA TGTGCCAGCAGCCTCAGGGGAGGTCAGCCCCAGCATTTT. It codes for CASSLRGGQPQHF.

This chain uses TRBV19 with TRBJ2-2; unclear D gene. V shed 3 bases and J shed 7 bases, with 12 bases lying between them. CDR1 is LNHDA, CDR2 SQIVND, per germline (reference sequence). The CDR3 spans 14 residues. CDR3 sequence: CASSMAFSNGELFF. CDR3 DNA: TGTGCCAGTAGTATGGCGTTCTCCAACGGGGAGCTGTTTTTT.

The V and J genes are TRBV11-2 and TRBJ2-1, with D tentatively TRBD2 (6 bases). V shed 2 bases and J shed 4 bases, with 12 bases lying between them. The CDR3 runs to 15 residues. From germline, CDR1 is SGHAT and CDR2 FQNNGV. This CDR3 reads CASSLMGTLYNEQFF. CDR3 nucleotide sequence: TGTGCCAGCAGCTTAATGGGGACTCTGTACAATGAGCAGTTCTTC.

The J gene is TRBJ2-2, the V gene TRBV28; D gene unclear. Germline assignment: CDR1 MDHEN and CDR2 SYDVKM. Between the trimmed V and J ends, which lost 6 bases and 0 bases, there was a span of 8 bases. The length of the CDR3 is 14 residues. The CDR3 reads CASRDGTNTGELFF. The CDR3, as DNA: TGTGCCAGCAGGGACGGTACGAACACCGGGGAGCTGTTTTTT. Supplemented by reference TRBV28 and TRBJ2-2, the full variable domain reads DVKVTQSSRYLVKRTGEKVFLECVQDMDHENMFWYRQDPGLGLRLIYFSYDVKMKEKGDIPEGYSVSREKKERFSLILESASTNQTSMYLCASRDGTNTGELFFGEGSRLTVL.

This clone was seen once. The rearrangement joins TRBV7-9 to TRBJ2-7, with no clear D. The CDR3 extends over 15 amino acids. The germline V and J ends were trimmed by 2 bases and 3 bases, with 14 bases remaining between them. The germline gives CDR1 SEHNR, CDR2 FQNEAQ (reference sequence). The CDR3 sequence: CASSLSGSRYYEQYF. Here the CDR3 DNA reads TGTGCCAGCAGCTTATCTGGCAGCAGATACTACGAGCAGTACTTC.

The CDR3 sequence: CASSLNRGLSGYTF. CDR3 nucleotide sequence: TGCGCCAGCAGCTTGAACAGGGGGCTAAGTGGCTACACCTTC. This chain links TRBV5-1 with TRBJ1-2; 9 bases are shared with TRBD1. The CDR3 has 14 residues. Per germline, CDR1 SGHRS and CDR2 YFSETQ. With V trimmed by 1 base and J by 7 bases, 5 bases remained unmatched.

J is TRBJ1-2 and V is TRBV18; the D is unclear. Germline V gene lookup returns CDR1 KGHSH and CDR2 LQKENI. This CDR3 is 13 amino acids long. V was pared by 3 bases and J by 4 bases, with 9 bases between. The CDR3 sequence: CASSPGMPYGYTF. The CDR3 DNA is TGTGCCAGCTCACCGGGGATGCCCTATGGCTACACCTTC.

The chain has TRBV18 and TRBJ2-2; D unclear. CDR1 and CDR2 from the germline V gene are KGHSH and LQKENI. Between the trimmed V and J ends, which lost 3 bases and 0 bases, there was a span of 8 bases. The CDR3 is 15 amino acids. The CDR3 loop reads CASSPGYSNTGELFF. The CDR3 DNA reads as TGTGCCAGCTCACCGGGATATTCGAACACCGGGGAGCTGTTTTTT.

V is TRBV2 and J is TRBJ1-5, with D possibly being TRBD1 (5 bases). The length of the CDR3 is 14 residues. Germline CDR1 and CDR2: SNHLY and FYNNEI. The V gene lost 10 bases and the J gene lost 3 bases, with 16 bases spanning the gap. CDR3 residues: CATSGQGNNQPQHF. The CDR3 nucleotides read TGTGCCACCTCCGGGCAGGGTAACAATCAGCCCCAGCATTTT.

This clone turned up a few times. V and J are TRBV4-1 and TRBJ1-5, with no clear D. Trimming removed 4 bases from V and 7 bases from J, with 11 bases in between. CDR3 size: 13 residues. The germline gives CDR1 MGHRA, CDR2 YSYEKL. CDR3 sequence (DNA): TGCGCCAGCAGCCCCCTAACCGGACAGCCCCAGCATTTT. This translates into CASSPLTGQPQHF.

This rearrangement joins TRBV18 to TRBJ1-1; D gene ambiguous. V was pared by 3 bases and J by 7 bases, with 9 bases between. This CDR3 spans 12 amino acids. Per the germline V gene, CDR1 is KGHSH and CDR2 is LQKENI. The CDR3: CASSPLGSEAFF. The CDR3 DNA follows: TGTGCCAGCTCACCCCTGGGGAGTGAAGCTTTCTTT.

The chain links TRBV5-1 to TRBJ2-5; 11 nucleotides match TRBD1. The J call may be wrong; the DNA end is better matched by TRBJ2-7. CDR1 and CDR2 from the germline V gene are SGHRS and YFSETQ. The CDR3 contains 14 residues. The CDR3 bases are TGCGCCAGCAGGGCCGGGACAGGGGGCTACGAGCAGTACTTC. Amino acid sequence: CASRAGTGGYEQYF.

V gene TRBV27 combines with J gene TRBJ2-7, with TRBD1 as a possible D gene (7 bases). Trimming took off 6 bases at V and 5 bases at J, with 20 bases between the two ends. This CDR3 comprises 15 residues. Germline assignment: CDR1 MNHEY and CDR2 SMNVEV (reference sequence). The CDR3 nucleotides are TGTGCCAGCAGACCAGGGGGGACATTAGGCCACGAGCAGTACTTC. Translation gives CASRPGGTLGHEQYF.

The rearrangement joins TRBV28 to TRBJ2-5; D is tentatively TRBD1 or TRBD2 (5 bases each). This CDR3 region has 13 residues. Germline V gene sequence: CDR1 MDHEN, CDR2 SYDVKM. Trimming shortened V by 5 bases and J by 4 bases, and 11 bases separated the two germline ends. The CDR3: CASSPGPSETQYF. CDR3 coding DNA: TGTGCCAGCAGTCCGGGACCGTCAGAGACCCAGTACTTC.

The CDR3, as DNA: TGTGCCAGCAGTCAGGGACACCGAGTCAGTAGCAATCAGCCCCAGCATTTT. Translating gives CASSQGHRVSSNQPQHF. V is TRBV11-2 and J is TRBJ1-5; weak D call: TRBD1 (6 bases). The V end lost 6 bases, the J end lost 0 bases, and 18 bases lay between the germline ends. This CDR3 contains 17 residues. From germline, CDR1 is SGHAT and CDR2 FQNNGV.

Details on this clone: Other DNA variants within this sample encode the same CDR3. The chain combines TRBV9 with TRBJ1-1; D remains ambiguous. The CDR3 spans 13 residues. The ends were cut back, 0 bases at V and 5 bases at J, with 8 bases in the middle. CDR1 is SGDLS, CDR2 YYNGEE, per germline. CDR3 DNA sequence: TGTGCCAGCAGCGTAGGAGGGCGGACTGAAGCTTTCTTT. Amino acid sequence: CASSVGGRTEAFF.

This chain uses TRBV15 with TRBJ2-5; a possible D gene is TRBD1 (5 bases). The assigned J gene may be wrong: the sequence end matches TRBJ2-7 better. This CDR3 spans 17 amino acids. Per the germline V gene, CDR1 is LNHNV and CDR2 is YYDKDF (reference sequence). This chain's CDR3 is CATSRGTSSGISYEQYF. The CDR3 nucleotides read TGTGCCACCAGCAGAGGCACCTCTTCAGGGATCTCCTACGAGCAGTACTTC.

The J gene is TRBJ1-2, the V gene TRBV7-4, with a weak D call TRBD1 (6 bases). The CDR3 sequence is 18 residues long. In germline, CDR1 is SGHVT, CDR2 SQSDAQ. The V gene lost 2 bases and the J gene lost 1 base, with 20 bases spanning the gap. The CDR3 is CASSLNRGAEDFNYGYTF. The CDR3 region has the DNA TGTGCCAGCAGCTTAAATCGGGGGGCGGAGGACTTTAACTATGGCTACACCTTC. Full variable domain (outside the CDR3, taken from reference TRBV7-4 and TRBJ1-2): GAGVSQSPRYKVAKRGRDVALRCDSISGHVTLYWYRQTLGQGSEVLTYSQSDAQRDKSGRPSGRFSAERPERSVSTLKIQRTEQGDSAVYLCASSLNRGAEDFNYGYTFGSGTRLTVV.

The genes are TRBV9 and TRBJ2-1; TRBD2 matches at 10 bases. Looked up from germline, CDR1 is SGDLS and CDR2 is YYNGEE. This CDR3 spans 14 amino acids. V dropped 3 bases and J dropped 4; count of bases not matched to a gene: 1. The CDR3 sequence: CASSAAGGYNEQFF. The CDR3 DNA follows: TGTGCCAGCAGCGCAGCGGGAGGGTACAATGAGCAGTTCTTC. Full variable domain (rest looked up from reference TRBV9 and TRBJ2-1): DSGVTQTPKHLITATGQRVTLRCSPRSGDLSVYWYQQSLDQGLQFLIQYYNGEERAKGNILERFSAQQFPDLHSELNLSSLELGDSALYFCASSAAGGYNEQFFGPGTRLTVL.

This chain joins TRBV27 and TRBJ2-1; D unresolved. Deletions cut 6 bases from V and 6 bases from J, with 15 bases between. The CDR3 extends over 14 amino acids. From germline, CDR1 is MNHEY and CDR2 SMNVEV (reference sequence). The CDR3 DNA sequence: TGTGCCAGCAGATTACGGCCGGGTGGCAATGAGCAGTTCTTC. It encodes CASRLRPGGNEQFF.